The 10 T cell receptor beta chains below all came from one sample that was sequenced in a study of T-cell memory formation after mild COVID-19 (dated by TCRdb to about 2021). The protocol used for the library was 5' RACE. The sequencer was an Illumina NovaSeq 6000. Through fastp at Q25 and MiXCR, TCRdb rebuilt clones from the public reads, retaining in-frame beta chains. Rows are unified per CDR3 protein, each entry keeping the most common DNA and genes. The sample profile shows around 200,000 distinct CDR3 sequences; roughly a tenth of them were found once. 2.5% to 3.5% of the sample is held by the ten biggest clonotypes. Material for sequencing was PBMCs or a T cell subset sorted from them (not recorded which). Receptor source: a man younger than 30 who had mild COVID-19 (a few samples of this study predate the infection). The sample titles of this study are shuffled in the database, so cell type and time point are left out; the donor was told from shared clones.

The table lists this clonotype with a few counts. This CDR3 is CAMGRGAQYF. The DNA for the CDR3 is TGTGCCATGGGGCGGGGGGCGCAGTATTTT. The rearrangement links TRBV10-3 to TRBJ2-3; 8 bases agree with TRBD2. Germline V gene data show CDR1 as ENHRY and CDR2 as SYGVKD. This CDR3 has 10 amino acids. V dropped 9 bases and J dropped 10; count of bases not matched to a gene: 3.

The chain links TRBV4-1 to TRBJ1-2; D uncertain. Per the germline V gene, CDR1 is MGHRA and CDR2 is YSYEKL. V was clipped by 2 bases and J by 5 bases, with 15 bases between them. CDR3 length equals 15 residues. This CDR3 is CASSQPRTGLYGYTF. Here the CDR3 DNA reads TGCGCCAGCAGCCAACCAAGGACGGGGTTGTATGGCTACACCTTC.

This clonotype has just a few counts. This chain uses TRBV5-1 with TRBJ2-1; weak D call: TRBD1 (6 bases). Germline CDR1 and CDR2: SGHRS and YFSETQ. The CDR3 contains 14 residues. Trimming stripped 2 bases from V and 5 bases from J, with 11 bases between. CDR3 nucleotides: TGCGCCAGCAGCTTAGGCGACAGGAACAATGAGCAGTTCTTC. This sequence encodes CASSLGDRNNEQFF.

This clonotype was detected a few times. The genes are TRBV6-5 and TRBJ1-2; D unclear. Germline CDR1 MNHEY, CDR2 SVGAGI. The CDR3 spans 15 residues. Trimming removed 6 bases from V and 3 bases from J, with 17 bases in between. For the CDR3, the DNA is TGTGCCAGCAGCCCCGATCAAACGCGCCACTATGGCTACACCTTC. Protein sequence: CASSPDQTRHYGYTF.

The DNA of the CDR3 is TGTGCCAGCGGAACCCAGACAGGAGGGAACATTCAGTACTTC. Its translation: CASGTQTGGNIQYF. The J gene is TRBJ2-4, the V gene TRBV2, with D perhaps given as TRBD1 or TRBD2 (6 bases each). The CDR3 covers 14 residues. Trimming left V 8 bases short and J 7 bases short, with 18 bases between. Germline assignment: CDR1 SNHLY and CDR2 FYNNEI. Based on the CDR3 plus reference TRBV2 and TRBJ2-4, the full variable domain is EPEVTQTPSHQVTQMGQEVILRCVPISNHLYFYWYRQILGQKVEFLVSFYNNEISEKSEIFDDQFSVERPDGSNFTLKIRSTKLEDSAMYFCASGTQTGGNIQYFGAGTRLSVL.

The sample holds many counts of this clonotype. This sequence joins TRBV5-1 and TRBJ1-1; tentatively, D is TRBD1 (5 bases). CDR3 length: 14 amino acids. Germline V gene sequence: CDR1 SGHRS, CDR2 YFSETQ. V lost 5 bases and J lost 2, with 13 bases in between. The DNA for the CDR3 is TGCGCCAGCAGTCAGACGACAGTTAACACTGAAGCTTTCTTT. It encodes CASSQTTVNTEAFF.

This clonotype was counted only a few times. The rearrangement uses TRBV7-9 and TRBJ2-7, with 9 bases fitting TRBD2. This CDR3 contains 14 residues. Germline V gives CDR1 SEHNR, CDR2 FQNEAQ (reference sequence). J was trimmed by 7 bases and V by 3 bases; bases with no gene match: 7. CDR3 in DNA: TGTGCCAGCAGCTTTACTAGCGGGCTTGATGAGCAGTACTTC. Translation: CASSFTSGLDEQYF.

This clonotype was recorded a few times. The chain is built from TRBV6-5 and TRBJ1-2; no clear D gene. The CDR3 is 15 residues long. Germline V gene data show CDR1 as MNHEY and CDR2 as SVGAGI. Deletions cut 2 bases from V and 0 bases from J, with 10 bases between. The CDR3 is CASSYTGRANYGYTF. The DNA for the CDR3 is TGTGCCAGCAGTTACACCGGGAGAGCTAACTATGGCTACACCTTC.

This clonotype was seen at least ten times. The chain links TRBV5-1 to TRBJ1-1; perhaps TRBD1 as D (5 bases). Germline loops: CDR1 SGHRS, CDR2 YFSETQ. The CDR3 is made up of 13 amino acids. The V end lost 7 bases, the J end lost 5 bases, and 15 bases lay between the germline ends. The CDR3 loop reads CASRDPGGTEAFF. The CDR3 nucleotides are TGCGCCAGCCGGGACCCTGGAGGGACTGAAGCTTTCTTT.

The chain is built from TRBV12-5 and TRBJ1-1; no reliable D call. Trimming took 1 base from V and 1 from J, leaving 4 bases between them. Germline V gene sequence: CDR1 LGHNT, CDR2 FRNRAP. The CDR3 has 13 residues. The CDR3 is CASGLEGNTEAFF. The CDR3 DNA sequence: TGTGCTAGTGGTTTGGAGGGGAACACTGAAGCTTTCTTT.